This TCR beta chain originates from a study of blood T cell repertoires in COVID-19. Study as a whole: Specimens from acute and convalescent COVID-19 originated in the United States, Italy and Spain. Sources were T cells, B-cell-depleted T cells, or PBMCs; the material itself was cDNA or gDNA.

Per the original methods: Amplified reference gene primers provided the basis for estimating nucleated cell counts. TCRdb's copy holds only in-frame clones and misses some; the assay was immunoSEQ multiplex PCR. Clone size and the V and J calls come from that table; the DNA yielded D and trimming. The table records just over 250,000 clones, about 87% of them present only once. The CDR3 consists of 14 residues. The germline V gene has CDR1 SGHTA and CDR2 FQGTGA. V was trimmed by 1 base and J by 4 bases, leaving 10 bases between them. The TCR comes from a man in his 60s who had recovered from COVID-19. The rearrangement links TRBV7-3 to TRBJ1-1, with D perhaps TRBD1 (6 bases). The sequenced material came from peripheral blood. The CDR3, as DNA: TGTGCCAGCAGCTTAAACAGGGAGGGCACTGAAGCTTTCTTT. Encoded protein: CASSLNREGTEAFF.